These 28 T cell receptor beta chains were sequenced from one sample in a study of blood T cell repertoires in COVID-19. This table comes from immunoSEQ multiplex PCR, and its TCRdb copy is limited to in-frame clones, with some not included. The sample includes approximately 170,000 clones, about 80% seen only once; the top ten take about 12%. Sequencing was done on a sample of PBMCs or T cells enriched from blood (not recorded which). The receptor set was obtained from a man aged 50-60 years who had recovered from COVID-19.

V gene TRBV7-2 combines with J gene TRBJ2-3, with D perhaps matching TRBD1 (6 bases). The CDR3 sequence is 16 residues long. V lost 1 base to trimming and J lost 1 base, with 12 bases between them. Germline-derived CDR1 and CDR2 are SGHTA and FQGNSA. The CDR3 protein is CASSLVGAARTDTQYF. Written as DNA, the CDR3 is TGTGCCAGCAGCTTAGTGGGGGCGGCGCGCACAGATACGCAGTATTTT.

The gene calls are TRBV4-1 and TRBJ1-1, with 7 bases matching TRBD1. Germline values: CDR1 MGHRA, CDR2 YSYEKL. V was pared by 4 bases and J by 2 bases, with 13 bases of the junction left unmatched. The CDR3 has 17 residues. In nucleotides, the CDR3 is TGCGCCAGCAGCCCCTCGGACAGGCTCGCTACCAACACTGAAGCTTTCTTT. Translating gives CASSPSDRLATNTEAFF.

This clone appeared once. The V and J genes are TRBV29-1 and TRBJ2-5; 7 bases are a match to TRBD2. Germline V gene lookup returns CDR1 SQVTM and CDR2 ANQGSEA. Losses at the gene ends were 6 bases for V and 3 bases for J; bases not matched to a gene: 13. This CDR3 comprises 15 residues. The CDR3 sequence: CSVVPSGPGEETQYF. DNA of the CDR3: TGCAGCGTAGTTCCTAGCGGCCCGGGAGAAGAGACCCAGTACTTC.

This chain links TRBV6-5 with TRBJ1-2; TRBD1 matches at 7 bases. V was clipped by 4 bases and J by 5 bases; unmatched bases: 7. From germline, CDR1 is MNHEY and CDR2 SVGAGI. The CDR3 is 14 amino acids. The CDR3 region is CASSLYRGDYGYTF. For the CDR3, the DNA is TGTGCCAGCAGTTTATACAGGGGAGATTATGGCTACACCTTC.

CDR3 in DNA: TGTGCCAGCTCACCACGGCCTAGCGGGGGACCTAGCACAGATACGCAGTATTTT. Translation gives CASSPRPSGGPSTDTQYF. The J gene is TRBJ2-3, the V gene TRBV18; 10 nucleotides line up with TRBD2. V lost 1 base, J lost 0 bases, and 7 bases stayed unmatched. Germline CDR1 reads KGHSH; CDR2 reads LQKENI. This CDR3 spans 18 amino acids.

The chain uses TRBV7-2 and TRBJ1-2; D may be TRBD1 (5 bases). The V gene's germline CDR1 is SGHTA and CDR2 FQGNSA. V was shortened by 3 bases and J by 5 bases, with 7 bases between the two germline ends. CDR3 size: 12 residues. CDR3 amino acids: CASSLGGYGYTF. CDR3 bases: TGTGCCAGCAGCTTGGGGGGTTATGGCTACACCTTC.

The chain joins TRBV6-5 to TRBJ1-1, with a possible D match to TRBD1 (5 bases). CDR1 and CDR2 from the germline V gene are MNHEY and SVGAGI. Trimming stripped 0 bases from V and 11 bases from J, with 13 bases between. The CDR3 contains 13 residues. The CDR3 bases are TGTGCCAGCAGTTACTCGAGGGGTCGGGAGGCTTTCTTT. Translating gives CASSYSRGREAFF.

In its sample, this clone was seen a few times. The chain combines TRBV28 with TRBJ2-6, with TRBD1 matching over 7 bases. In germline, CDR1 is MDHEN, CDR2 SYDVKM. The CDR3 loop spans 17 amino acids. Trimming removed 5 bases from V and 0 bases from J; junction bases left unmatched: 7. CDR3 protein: CASSPSPGGSGANVLTF. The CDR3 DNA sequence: TGTGCCAGCAGTCCTAGCCCAGGGGGCTCTGGGGCCAACGTCCTGACTTTC. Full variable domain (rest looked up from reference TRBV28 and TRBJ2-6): DVKVTQSSRYLVKRTGEKVFLECVQDMDHENMFWYRQDPGLGLRLIYFSYDVKMKEKGDIPEGYSVSREKKERFSLILESASTNQTSMYLCASSPSPGGSGANVLTFGAGSRLTVL.

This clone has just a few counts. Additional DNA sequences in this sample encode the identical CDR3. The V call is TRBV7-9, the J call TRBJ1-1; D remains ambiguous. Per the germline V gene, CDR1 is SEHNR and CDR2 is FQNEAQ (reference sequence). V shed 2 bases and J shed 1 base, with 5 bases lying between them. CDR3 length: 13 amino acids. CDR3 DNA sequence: TGTGCCAGCAGCTTAAGAGGGAACACTGAAGCTTTCTTT. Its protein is CASSLRGNTEAFF.

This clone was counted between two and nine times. CDR3 in amino acids: CASSLQGRGGYTF. CDR3 DNA: TGTGCCAGCAGCCTACAGGGTCGAGGCGGCTACACCTTC. This chain joins TRBV3-1 (or the pseudogene TRBV3-2) and TRBJ1-2, with D perhaps TRBD1 (6 bases). The CDR3 extends over 13 amino acids. The V gene lost 4 bases and the J gene lost 8 bases, with 14 bases spanning the gap. CDR1 is LGHDT and CDR2 is YNNKEL in the germline V gene (reference sequence).

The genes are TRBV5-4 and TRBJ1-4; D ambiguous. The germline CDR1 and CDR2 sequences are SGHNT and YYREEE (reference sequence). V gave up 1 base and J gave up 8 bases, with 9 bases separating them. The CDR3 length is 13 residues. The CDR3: CASSLSGHEKLFF. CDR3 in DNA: TGTGCCAGCAGCTTGTCGGGTCACGAAAAACTGTTTTTT.

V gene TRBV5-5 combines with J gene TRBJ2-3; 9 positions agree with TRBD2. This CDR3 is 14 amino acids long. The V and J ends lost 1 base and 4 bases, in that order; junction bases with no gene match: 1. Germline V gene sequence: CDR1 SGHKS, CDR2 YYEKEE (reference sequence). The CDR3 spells CASSLRLAADTQYF. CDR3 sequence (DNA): TGTGCCAGCAGCTTGAGACTAGCGGCAGATACGCAGTATTTT. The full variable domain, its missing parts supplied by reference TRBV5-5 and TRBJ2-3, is DAGVTQSPTHLIKTRGQQVTLRCSPISGHKSVSWYQQVLGQGPQFIFQYYEKEERGRGNFPDRFSARQFPNYSSELNVNALLLGDSALYLCASSLRLAADTQYFGPGTRLTVL.

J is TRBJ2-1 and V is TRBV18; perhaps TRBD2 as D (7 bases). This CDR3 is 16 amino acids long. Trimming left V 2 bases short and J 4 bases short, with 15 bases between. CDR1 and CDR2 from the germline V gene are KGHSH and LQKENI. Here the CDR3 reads CASSPFGGGGYNEQFF. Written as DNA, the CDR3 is TGTGCCAGCTCACCATTCGGCGGGGGCGGGTACAATGAGCAGTTCTTC.

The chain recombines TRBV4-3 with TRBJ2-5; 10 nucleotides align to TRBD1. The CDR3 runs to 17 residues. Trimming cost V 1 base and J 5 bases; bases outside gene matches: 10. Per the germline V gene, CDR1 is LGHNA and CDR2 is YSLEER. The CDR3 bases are TGCGCCAGCAGCCAAGGCTTAAGCGACAGGGGGCGGGAGACCCAGTACTTC. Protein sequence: CASSQGLSDRGRETQYF.

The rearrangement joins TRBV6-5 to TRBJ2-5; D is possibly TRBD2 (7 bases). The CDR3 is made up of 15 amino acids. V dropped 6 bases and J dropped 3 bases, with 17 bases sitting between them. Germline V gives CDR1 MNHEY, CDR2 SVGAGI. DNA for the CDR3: TGTGCCAGCAGCCGTAGGGGGGGGGCAGAAGAGACCCAGTACTTC. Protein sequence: CASSRRGGAEETQYF.

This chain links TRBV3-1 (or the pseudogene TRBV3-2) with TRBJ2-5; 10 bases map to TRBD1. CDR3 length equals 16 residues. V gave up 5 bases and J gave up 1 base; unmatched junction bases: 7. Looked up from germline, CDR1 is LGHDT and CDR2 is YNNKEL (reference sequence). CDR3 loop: CASSTRDRGFQETQYF. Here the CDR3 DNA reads TGTGCCAGCAGCACCCGGGACAGGGGCTTCCAAGAGACCCAGTACTTC.

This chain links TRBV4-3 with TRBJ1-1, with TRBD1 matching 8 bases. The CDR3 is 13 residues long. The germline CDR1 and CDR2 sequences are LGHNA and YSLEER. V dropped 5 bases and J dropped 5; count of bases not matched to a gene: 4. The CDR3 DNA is TGCGCCAGCAGCACCACAGGGGGGACTGAAGCTTTCTTT. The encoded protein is CASSTTGGTEAFF.

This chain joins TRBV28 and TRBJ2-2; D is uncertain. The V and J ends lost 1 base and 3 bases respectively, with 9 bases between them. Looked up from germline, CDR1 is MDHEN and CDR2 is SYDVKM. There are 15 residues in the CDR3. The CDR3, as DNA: TGTGCCAGCAGTTTATCCCACGGAGACACCGGGGAGCTGTTTTTT. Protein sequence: CASSLSHGDTGELFF.

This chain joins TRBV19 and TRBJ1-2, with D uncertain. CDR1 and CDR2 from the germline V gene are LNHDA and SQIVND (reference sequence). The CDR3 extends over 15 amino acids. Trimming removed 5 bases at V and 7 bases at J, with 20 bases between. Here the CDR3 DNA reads TGTGCCAGTAGTCCTTACGGCGGAGGGTCTGGTGGCTACACCTTC. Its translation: CASSPYGGGSGGYTF.

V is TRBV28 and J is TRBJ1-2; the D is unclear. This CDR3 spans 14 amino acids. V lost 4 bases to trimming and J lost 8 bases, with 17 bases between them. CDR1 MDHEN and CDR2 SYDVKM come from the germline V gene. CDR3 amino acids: CASSYSGSVEGYTF. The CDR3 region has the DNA TGTGCCAGCAGTTACTCGGGATCCGTGGAGGGCTACACCTTC.

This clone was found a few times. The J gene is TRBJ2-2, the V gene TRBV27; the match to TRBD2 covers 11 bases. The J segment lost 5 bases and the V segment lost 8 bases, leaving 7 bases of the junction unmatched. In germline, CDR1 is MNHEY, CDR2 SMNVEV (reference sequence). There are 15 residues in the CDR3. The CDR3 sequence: CASAAASGGTGELFF. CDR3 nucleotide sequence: TGTGCCAGCGCCGCGGCTAGCGGGGGGACCGGGGAGCTGTTTTTT.

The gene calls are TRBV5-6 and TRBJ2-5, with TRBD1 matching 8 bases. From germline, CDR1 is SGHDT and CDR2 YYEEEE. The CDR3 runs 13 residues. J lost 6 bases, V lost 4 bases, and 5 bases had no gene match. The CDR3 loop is CASSKTGGQTQYF. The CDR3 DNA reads TGTGCCAGCAGCAAAACAGGGGGTCAGACCCAGTACTTC.

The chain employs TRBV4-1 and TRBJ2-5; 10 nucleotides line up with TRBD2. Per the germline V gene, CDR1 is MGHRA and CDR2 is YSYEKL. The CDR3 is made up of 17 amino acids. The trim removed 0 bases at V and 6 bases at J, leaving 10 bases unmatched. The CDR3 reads CASSQDKASGGVKTQYF. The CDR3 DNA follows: TGCGCCAGCAGCCAAGATAAAGCGAGCGGGGGGGTAAAGACCCAGTACTTC.

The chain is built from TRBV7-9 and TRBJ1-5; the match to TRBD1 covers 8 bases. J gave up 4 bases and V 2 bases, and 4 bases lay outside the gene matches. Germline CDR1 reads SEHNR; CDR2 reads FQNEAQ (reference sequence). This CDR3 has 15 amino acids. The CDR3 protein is CASSLQGAQNQPQHF. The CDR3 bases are TGTGCCAGCAGCTTACAGGGGGCCCAAAATCAGCCCCAGCATTTT.

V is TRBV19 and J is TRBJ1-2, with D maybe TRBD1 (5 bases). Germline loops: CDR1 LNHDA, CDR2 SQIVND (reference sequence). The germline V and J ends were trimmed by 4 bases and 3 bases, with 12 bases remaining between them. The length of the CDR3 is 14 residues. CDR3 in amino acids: CASSNSAGDYGYTF. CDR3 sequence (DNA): TGTGCCAGTAGTAACTCAGCGGGGGACTATGGCTACACCTTC.

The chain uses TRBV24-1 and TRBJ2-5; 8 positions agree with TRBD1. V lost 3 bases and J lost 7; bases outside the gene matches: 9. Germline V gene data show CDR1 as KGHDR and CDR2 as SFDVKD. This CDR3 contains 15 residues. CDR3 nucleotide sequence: TGTGCCACCAGTGATCCCCGTGGACAGGGCGGGACCCAGTACTTC. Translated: CATSDPRGQGGTQYF.

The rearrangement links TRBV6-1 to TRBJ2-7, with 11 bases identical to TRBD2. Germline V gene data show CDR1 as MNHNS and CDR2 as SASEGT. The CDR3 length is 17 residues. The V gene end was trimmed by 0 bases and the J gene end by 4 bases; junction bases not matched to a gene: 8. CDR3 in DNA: TGTGCCAGCAGTGAAGCAGAGAGGAGACTAGCGGGGTACGAGCAGTACTTC. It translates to CASSEAERRLAGYEQYF.

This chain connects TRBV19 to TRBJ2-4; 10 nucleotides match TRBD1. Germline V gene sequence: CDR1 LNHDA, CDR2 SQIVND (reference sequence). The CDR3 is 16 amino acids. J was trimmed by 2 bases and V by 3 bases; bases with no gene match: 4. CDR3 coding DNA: TGTGCCAGTAGTATGGGACAGGGGTTATCCAAAAACATTCAGTACTTC. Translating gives CASSMGQGLSKNIQYF.